Shown below are 29 T cell receptor beta chains from a single sample sequenced in a study of human versus mouse CDR3 diversity and MHC coevolution. The table came from immunoSEQ multiplex PCR; TCRdb's copy has only in-frame clones and leaves some out. This table holds tens of thousands of clones, around 94% found once. Sequencing was performed on naive CD4+ T cells from blood. The subset: CD45RO-negative CD62L-positive naive CD4 T cells. These receptors all come from a person aged 55 to 75 in good health.

The gene calls are TRBV5-1 and TRBJ2-7; TRBD1 might be the D (6 bases). CDR1 is SGHRS and CDR2 is YFSETQ in the germline V gene. Trimming left V 0 bases short and J 2 bases short, with 15 bases between. The CDR3 is 16 residues long. In DNA, the CDR3 is TGCGCCAGCAGCTTGGCTGTGCAGGGGCCCGCCTACGAGCAGTACTTC. Translating gives CASSLAVQGPAYEQYF.

The chain carries TRBV19 and TRBJ1-2; no definite D call. Trimming stripped 3 bases from V and 0 bases from J, with 11 bases between. This CDR3 is built from 15 residues. CDR1 and CDR2 (germline): LNHDA, SQIVND (reference sequence). The CDR3 bases are TGTGCCAGTAGTATGTACCGGGAAACTAACTATGGCTACACCTTC. This gives the protein CASSMYRETNYGYTF.

The chain combines TRBV19 with TRBJ2-6; no definite D call. CDR1 and CDR2 (germline): LNHDA, SQIVND (reference sequence). The CDR3 is 14 amino acids. Trimming shortened V by 5 bases and J by 0 bases, and 5 bases separated the two germline ends. The CDR3 DNA is TGTGCCAGTAGTCAGGTCTCTGGGGCCAACGTCCTGACTTTC. Protein sequence: CASSQVSGANVLTF.

This chain connects TRBV7-3 to TRBJ2-5, with 7 bases that match TRBD2. Trimming at V came to 5 bases and at J to 2 bases, leaving 11 bases not matched to a gene. CDR1 SGHTA and CDR2 FQGTGA come from the germline V gene. This CDR3 has 16 amino acids. CDR3 region: CASSPLGGWAQETQYF. DNA of the CDR3: TGTGCCAGCAGCCCGCTGGGGGGGTGGGCGCAAGAGACCCAGTACTTC.

This chain connects TRBV27 to TRBJ2-5; 9 bases fit TRBD2. The CDR3 covers 15 residues. Germline V lookup: CDR1 MNHEY, CDR2 SMNVEV (reference sequence). Unmatched junction bases numbered 7, after V lost 6 bases and J lost 2 bases. DNA of the CDR3: TGTGCCAGCAGCCCACTAGCGGGCCTACAAGAGACCCAGTACTTC. Protein sequence: CASSPLAGLQETQYF.

V gene TRBV27 combines with J gene TRBJ2-1; D may be TRBD1 (5 bases). Deletions cut 5 bases from V and 0 bases from J, with 23 bases between. The CDR3 length is 19 residues. Germline V CDR1 and CDR2: MNHEY, SMNVEV (reference sequence). CDR3 residues: CASSHSLRQSASSYNEQFF. The CDR3, as DNA: TGTGCCAGCAGTCACTCCCTCAGACAGTCGGCGAGCTCCTACAATGAGCAGTTCTTC.

This chain uses TRBV30 with TRBJ1-6, with a possible D match to TRBD1 (5 bases). V lost 0 bases to trimming and J lost 8 bases, with 11 bases between them. The CDR3 loop spans 14 amino acids. The germline CDR1 and CDR2 sequences are GTSNPN and SVGIG (reference sequence). Here the CDR3 DNA reads TGTGCCTGGAGTGTACGGCAGGGTGATTCACCCCTCCACTTT. Translating it yields CAWSVRQGDSPLHF.

This clone was picked up a small number of times. This rearrangement joins TRBV10-1 to TRBJ1-1, with 7 bases aligning to TRBD1. There are 14 residues in the CDR3. V shed 4 bases and J 4 bases; nucleotides not matched to a gene: 6. Germline CDR1 reads WNHNN; CDR2 reads SYGVQD (reference sequence). CDR3 sequence (DNA): TGCGCCAGCAGTGCCAACAGGGGTATCACTGAAGCTTTCTTT. Its translation: CASSANRGITEAFF.

The chain employs TRBV6-5 and TRBJ2-5; TRBD1 matches at 7 bases. The J call may be incorrect, as the DNA end agrees better with TRBJ2-7. Germline V gene data show CDR1 as MNHEY and CDR2 as SVGAGI. The CDR3 loop spans 13 amino acids. As DNA, the CDR3 is TGTGCCAGCAGACCACACCAGGGGGACGAGCAGTACTTC. Protein: CASRPHQGDEQYF.

The chain uses TRBV9 and TRBJ2-5, with D tentatively TRBD2 (6 bases). Matching the DNA end better, TRBJ2-7 makes the J call doubtful. This CDR3 contains 18 residues. CDR1 and CDR2 (germline): SGDLS, YYNGEE. The CDR3 spells CASSVAGTSPSLSYEQYF. DNA of the CDR3: TGTGCCAGCAGCGTAGCTGGGACTTCACCTTCCCTCTCCTACGAGCAGTACTTC.

The chain employs TRBV2 and TRBJ2-3, with D possibly matching TRBD2 (6 bases). With 6 bases removed from V and 5 bases from J, the gap between germline ends came to 15 bases. The V gene's germline CDR1 is SNHLY and CDR2 FYNNEI. The CDR3 has 14 amino acids. The CDR3 loop is CASSGGLALDTQYF. The CDR3 bases are TGTGCCAGCAGCGGGGGACTTGCTTTAGATACGCAGTATTTT.

This clone was seen once. Written as DNA, the CDR3 is TGTGCCAGTAGTATAGCCCCCTCGACAGGGGGTTTGAGAGAGACCCAGTACTTC. Translating it yields CASSIAPSTGGLRETQYF. The rearrangement links TRBV19 to TRBJ2-5, with 9 bases that match TRBD1. The V and J ends lost 1 base and 4 bases, in that order; junction bases with no gene match: 13. This CDR3 is built from 18 residues. CDR1 and CDR2 (germline): LNHDA, SQIVND (reference sequence).

This clone was counted a few times. The rearrangement joins TRBV10-3 to TRBJ2-1; D call uncertain. CDR3 length: 16 amino acids. Trimming shortened V by 2 bases and J by 0 bases, and 11 bases separated the two germline ends. From germline, CDR1 is ENHRY and CDR2 SYGVKD. The CDR3 loop is CAISETWSSSYNEQFF. In nucleotides, the CDR3 is TGTGCCATCAGTGAGACGTGGAGTAGCTCCTACAATGAGCAGTTCTTC.

V and J are TRBV5-4 and TRBJ2-3; TRBD2 might be the D (5 bases). The CDR3 contains 14 residues. V was cut by 4 bases and J by 3 bases, with 12 bases left in between. Germline-derived CDR1 and CDR2 are SGHNT and YYREEE (reference sequence). As DNA, the CDR3 is TGTGCCAGCAGCCGGGGTCAGGTGACAGATACGCAGTATTTT. It specifies CASSRGQVTDTQYF.

The chain has TRBV10-2 and TRBJ1-1; D is possibly TRBD1 (6 bases). The CDR3 totals 13 residues. Germline V CDR1 and CDR2: WSHSY, SAAADI. V lost 3 bases and J 3 bases, leaving 8 bases between the germline ends. Written as DNA, the CDR3 is TGCGCCAGCAGTGATTACAGGGACACTGAAGCTTTCTTT. Protein: CASSDYRDTEAFF.

The chain joins TRBV9 to TRBJ2-5, with D perhaps matching TRBD1 (6 bases). Trimming stripped 0 bases from V and 5 bases from J, with 11 bases between. The CDR3 loop spans 14 amino acids. The germline V gene has CDR1 SGDLS and CDR2 YYNGEE. CDR3 in amino acids: CASSVEAGEETQYF. The CDR3 DNA reads TGTGCCAGCAGCGTAGAGGCAGGGGAGGAGACCCAGTACTTC.

The CDR3 sequence is CAISEFGSGDYNEQFF. The CDR3 DNA is TGTGCCATCAGTGAGTTTGGTAGCGGAGACTACAATGAGCAGTTCTTC. V and J are TRBV10-3 and TRBJ2-1; possibly TRBD2 for D (6 bases). There are 16 residues in the CDR3. V was shortened by 1 base and J by 3 bases, with 13 bases between the two germline ends. Germline values: CDR1 ENHRY, CDR2 SYGVKD.

CDR3 in DNA: TGTGCCAGCAGCACCCCCCGAGGTCTCTCCTACGAGCAGTACTTC. This encodes CASSTPRGLSYEQYF. The rearrangement links TRBV6-6 to TRBJ2-7; D gene ambiguous. CDR1 is MNHNY, CDR2 SVGAGI, per germline (reference sequence). The V and J ends lost 6 bases and 0 bases respectively, with 15 bases between them. The CDR3 is 15 amino acids.

The chain joins TRBV7-3 to TRBJ2-2; maybe TRBD1 (5 bases). CDR1 SGHTA and CDR2 FQGTGA come from the germline V gene. The CDR3 sequence is 15 residues long. The V and J ends lost 4 bases and 0 bases respectively, with 9 bases between them. CDR3 amino acids: CASSSDNSNTGELFF. CDR3 DNA sequence: TGTGCCAGCAGCTCGGACAACTCGAACACCGGGGAGCTGTTTTTT.

The chain links TRBV5-1 to TRBJ2-7; the D gene is possibly TRBD2 (6 bases). The V end lost 0 bases, the J end lost 5 bases, and 12 bases lay between the germline ends. The CDR3 consists of 14 residues. CDR1 is SGHRS, CDR2 YFSETQ, per germline. CDR3 residues: CASSLGGDPNEQYF. CDR3 bases: TGCGCCAGCAGCTTGGGGGGGGACCCTAACGAGCAGTACTTC.

The J gene is TRBJ2-1, the V gene TRBV2; 10 bases are shared with TRBD1. The V gene end was trimmed by 2 bases and the J gene end by 7 bases; junction bases not matched to a gene: 5. CDR3 length equals 15 residues. Germline V gene sequence: CDR1 SNHLY, CDR2 FYNNEI. The DNA of the CDR3 is TGTGCCAGCAGTGAAAGACAGGGGGCTCGGAATGAGCAGTTCTTC. Its protein is CASSERQGARNEQFF.

This clone was found once. V and J are TRBV29-1 and TRBJ2-3; D gene unclear. Germline lookup yields CDR1 SQVTM and CDR2 ANQGSEA. The CDR3 sequence is 13 residues long. The V gene lost 4 bases and the J gene lost 2 bases, with 10 bases spanning the gap. Here the CDR3 DNA reads TGCAGCGTTGGTGAAGCCAACACAGATACGCAGTATTTT. It yields the protein CSVGEANTDTQYF.

The chain uses TRBV11-3 and TRBJ2-1; 10 bases are shared with TRBD2. Germline CDR1 reads SGHNT; CDR2 reads YENEEA. The CDR3 has 15 residues. V dropped 0 bases and J dropped 5; count of bases not matched to a gene: 1. The CDR3 spells CASSLDGTSDNEQFF. In nucleotides, the CDR3 is TGTGCCAGCAGCTTAGATGGGACTAGCGACAATGAGCAGTTCTTC. Looking up the rest from reference TRBV11-3 and TRBJ2-1 gives the full variable domain: EAGVVQSPRYKIIEKKQPVAFWCNPISGHNTLYWYLQNLGQGPELLIRYENEEAVDDSQLPKDRFSAERLKGVDSTLKIQPAELGDSAVYLCASSLDGTSDNEQFFGPGTRLTVL.

The chain joins TRBV29-1 to TRBJ2-3; TRBD2 matches 7 bases. The junction had 10 bases not matched to a gene; V was cut back by 7 bases and J by 6 bases. The CDR3 totals 13 residues. From germline, CDR1 is SQVTM and CDR2 ANQGSEA. CDR3 nucleotides: TGCAGCGCCCGCTGGGGGGGTACGGATACGCAGTATTTT. Its protein is CSARWGGTDTQYF.

This clone was seen a handful of times. This chain links TRBV6-1 with TRBJ2-2; 9 bases line up with TRBD2. Germline CDR1 and CDR2: MNHNS and SASEGT. This CDR3 contains 15 residues. V dropped 5 bases and J dropped 5; count of bases not matched to a gene: 6. CDR3 loop: CASSLAGVGTGELFF. The CDR3 bases are TGTGCCAGCAGTTTAGCGGGAGTCGGAACCGGGGAGCTGTTTTTT.

Notes on this clone: The sample carries other DNA sequences with the same CDR3. The rearrangement links TRBV18 to TRBJ1-2; D not resolved. Germline CDR1 reads KGHSH; CDR2 reads LQKENI. The length of the CDR3 is 14 residues. Trimming pared 0 bases from V and 2 bases from J, leaving 7 bases between. CDR3 DNA: TGTGCCAGCTCACCACCATCCGTGAACTATGGCTACACCTTC. Its translation is CASSPPSVNYGYTF.

The J gene is TRBJ1-2, the V gene TRBV2; 7 bases line up with TRBD1. Germline V CDR1 and CDR2: SNHLY, FYNNEI. V gave up 10 bases and J gave up 5 bases; unmatched junction bases: 13. The CDR3 is made up of 14 amino acids. Here the CDR3 DNA reads TGTGCCAATCCTTTAGGACAGGCGCAGTATGGCTACACCTTC. Protein: CANPLGQAQYGYTF.

The CDR3 DNA reads TGTGCCAGCAGCGTAAACCCAGGGGCCTACAATGAGCAGTTCTTC. The encoded protein is CASSVNPGAYNEQFF. The genes are TRBV9 and TRBJ2-1; D perhaps matches TRBD1 (6 bases). Trimming removed 1 base from V and 2 bases from J, with 10 bases in between. Germline CDR1 SGDLS, CDR2 YYNGEE. CDR3 length: 15 residues.

V usage is TRBV10-3 and J usage is TRBJ2-5; possibly TRBD2 for D (5 bases). Germline loops: CDR1 ENHRY, CDR2 SYGVKD. The CDR3 sequence is 13 residues long. V was trimmed by 10 bases and J by 2 bases, leaving 14 bases between them. The CDR3 here is CATGVEVQETQYF. The DNA of the CDR3 is TGTGCCACCGGGGTTGAGGTACAAGAGACCCAGTACTTC.